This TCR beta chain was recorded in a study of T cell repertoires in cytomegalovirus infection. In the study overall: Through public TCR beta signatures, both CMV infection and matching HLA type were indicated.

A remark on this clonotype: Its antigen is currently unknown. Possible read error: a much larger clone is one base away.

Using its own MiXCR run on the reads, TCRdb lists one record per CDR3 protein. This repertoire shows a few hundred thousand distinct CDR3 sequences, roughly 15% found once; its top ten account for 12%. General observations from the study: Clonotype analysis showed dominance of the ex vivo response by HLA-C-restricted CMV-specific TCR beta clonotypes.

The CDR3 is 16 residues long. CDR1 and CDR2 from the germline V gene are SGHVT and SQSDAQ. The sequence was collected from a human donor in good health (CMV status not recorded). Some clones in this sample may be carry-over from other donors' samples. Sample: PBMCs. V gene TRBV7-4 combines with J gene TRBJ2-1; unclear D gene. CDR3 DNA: TGTGCCAGCACCCCCCGGTGGCAGTTTCTGTACAATGAGCTGTTCTTC. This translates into CASTPRWQFLYNELFF.